The 27 T cell receptor beta chains reported below all come from one sample, sequenced in a study of blood T cell repertoires in COVID-19. Libraries were prepared by immunoSEQ multiplex PCR; TCRdb keeps only in-frame clonotypes and omits some of them. The data contain 350,000 to 400,000 clones, over 85% of them seen just once; the ten biggest clones take up 1.7%. Sequenced: PBMCs or T cells enriched from blood (not recorded which). All receptors derive from a woman in her twenties or thirties who had recovered from COVID-19.

The CDR3 nucleotides read TGCGCCAGCAGCTTGGACAGGGTACCCTACACTGAAGCTTTCTTT. This sequence encodes CASSLDRVPYTEAFF. This chain uses TRBV5-1 with TRBJ1-1, with a possible D match to TRBD1 (6 bases). CDR1 and CDR2 (germline): SGHRS, YFSETQ. Between the trimmed V and J ends, which lost 0 bases and 3 bases, there was a span of 12 bases. This CDR3 spans 15 amino acids.

This chain uses TRBV30 with TRBJ2-7, with 7 positions matching TRBD1. Per the germline V gene, CDR1 is GTSNPN and CDR2 is SVGIG (reference sequence). The CDR3 contains 14 residues. V shed 8 bases, J shed 6 bases, and the junction held 16 bases outside the gene matches. CDR3 amino acids: CAIHYAQGRGEQYF. The CDR3 DNA reads TGTGCCATACACTATGCACAGGGGAGAGGCGAGCAGTACTTC.

The chain is built from TRBV18 and TRBJ1-1, with a possible D match to TRBD1 (6 bases). CDR1 is KGHSH and CDR2 is LQKENI in the germline V gene. Trimming removed 1 base at V and 1 base at J, with 10 bases between. The CDR3 loop spans 15 amino acids. CDR3 region: CASSPLQTGNTEAFF. In DNA form, the CDR3 reads TGTGCCAGCTCACCACTACAGACAGGGAACACTGAAGCTTTCTTT.

V is TRBV20-1 and J is TRBJ1-1; D is ambiguous. V was clipped by 3 bases and J by 0 bases, with 14 bases between them. The V gene's germline CDR1 is DFQATT and CDR2 SNEGSKA (reference sequence). This CDR3 has 15 amino acids. CDR3 DNA: TGCAGTGCTAGTACGTTGCAAGACATGAACACTGAAGCTTTCTTT. Residues: CSASTLQDMNTEAFF.

V gene TRBV5-4 combines with J gene TRBJ1-4; a possible D gene is TRBD1 (5 bases). The CDR3 totals 14 residues. Trimming pared 4 bases from V and 4 bases from J, leaving 11 bases between. CDR1 and CDR2 from the germline V gene are SGHNT and YYREEE (reference sequence). CDR3 bases: TGTGCCAGCAGCACGAGGAGGGGTAATGAAAAACTGTTTTTT. As protein: CASSTRRGNEKLFF.

V and J are TRBV7-9 and TRBJ2-7; 8 bases line up with TRBD1. This CDR3 contains 15 residues. Trimming took 1 base from V and 6 from J; bases not matched to a gene: 8. The germline CDR1 and CDR2 sequences are SEHNR and FQNEAQ (reference sequence). CDR3 in DNA: TGTGCCAGCAGCTTAGTGCGCAGGGGGCTTCGCGAGCAGTACTTC. Its protein product is CASSLVRRGLREQYF.

The J gene is TRBJ2-3, the V gene TRBV19; possibly TRBD2 for D (6 bases). V was pared by 3 bases and J by 2 bases, with 15 bases between. CDR1 and CDR2 from the germline V gene are LNHDA and SQIVND (reference sequence). The CDR3 sequence is 16 residues long. The CDR3 loop is CASSINGGTITDTQYF. The CDR3 DNA reads TGTGCCAGTAGTATCAACGGGGGTACTATCACAGATACGCAGTATTTT. The entire variable domain, with the rest obtained from reference TRBV19 and TRBJ2-3, is as follows: DGGITQSPKYLFRKEGQNVTLSCEQNLNHDAMYWYRQDPGQGLRLIYYSQIVNDFQKGDIAEGYSVSREKKESFPLTVTSAQKNPTAFYLCASSINGGTITDTQYFGPGTRLTVL.

The rearrangement links TRBV16 to TRBJ1-5, with 7 bases identical to TRBD1. The J segment lost 1 base and the V segment lost 8 bases, leaving 11 bases of the junction unmatched. The CDR3 consists of 16 residues. Germline V gives CDR1 KGHSY, CDR2 FQNENV. The chain's CDR3 is CASLPGQGVSNQPQHF. The DNA for the CDR3 is TGTGCCAGCCTCCCCGGGCAGGGGGTCAGCAATCAGCCCCAGCATTTT.

The J gene is TRBJ2-5, the V gene TRBV2; the match to TRBD2 covers 7 bases. The junction had 10 bases not matched to a gene; V was cut back by 4 bases and J by 5 bases. Per the germline V gene, CDR1 is SNHLY and CDR2 is FYNNEI. The CDR3 runs 15 residues. Here the CDR3 DNA reads TGTGCCAGCAGTGGGACGGGACTACCTGGGGAGACCCAGTACTTC. Encoded protein: CASSGTGLPGETQYF. The variable domain in full, completed from reference TRBV2 and TRBJ2-5, reads EPEVTQTPSHQVTQMGQEVILRCVPISNHLYFYWYRQILGQKVEFLVSFYNNEISEKSEIFDDQFSVERPDGSNFTLKIRSTKLEDSAMYFCASSGTGLPGETQYFGPGTRLLVL.

Turning to this clone: At the DNA level, this CDR3 is encoded by other sequences in the same sample as well. The chain has TRBV2 and TRBJ1-2, with D perhaps matching TRBD1 (5 bases). Between the trimmed V and J ends, which lost 6 bases and 5 bases, there was a span of 13 bases. This CDR3 spans 13 amino acids. Germline lookup yields CDR1 SNHLY and CDR2 FYNNEI. CDR3 residues: CASSGRVGYGYTF. CDR3 DNA: TGTGCCAGCAGCGGCAGGGTGGGGTATGGCTACACCTTC. The whole variable domain, remainder taken from reference TRBV2 and TRBJ1-2, is EPEVTQTPSHQVTQMGQEVILRCVPISNHLYFYWYRQILGQKVEFLVSFYNNEISEKSEIFDDQFSVERPDGSNFTLKIRSTKLEDSAMYFCASSGRVGYGYTFGSGTRLTVV.

V is TRBV3-1 (or the pseudogene TRBV3-2) and J is TRBJ1-3; D ambiguous. This CDR3 spans 13 amino acids. From germline, CDR1 is LGHDT and CDR2 YNNKEL (reference sequence). Deletions cut 3 bases from V and 9 bases from J, with 12 bases between. The CDR3 bases are TGTGCCAGCAGCCAGGACTTGGTGAGCACCATATATTTT. Translating gives CASSQDLVSTIYF.

The chain links TRBV24-1 to TRBJ1-5; 11 bases align to TRBD1. Losses at the gene ends were 4 bases for V and 1 base for J; bases not matched to a gene: 2. This CDR3 has 16 residues. Germline CDR1 KGHDR, CDR2 SFDVKD. CDR3 nucleotide sequence: TGTGCCACCAGTGACCGGGACAGGGGGAGCAATCAGCCCCAGCATTTT. Translated, it gives CATSDRDRGSNQPQHF.

V is TRBV5-4 and J is TRBJ1-6; maybe TRBD1 (6 bases). Germline V gene sequence: CDR1 SGHNT, CDR2 YYREEE (reference sequence). V was trimmed by 4 bases and J by 7 bases, leaving 12 bases between them. CDR3 size: 14 residues. CDR3 bases: TGTGCCAGCAGCACTGGACAGAGAAATTCACCCCTCCACTTT. Translated, it gives CASSTGQRNSPLHF. Full variable domain (rest looked up from reference TRBV5-4 and TRBJ1-6): ETGVTQSPTHLIKTRGQQVTLRCSSQSGHNTVSWYQQALGQGPQFIFQYYREEENGRGNFPPRFSGLQFPNYSSELNVNALELDDSALYLCASSTGQRNSPLHFGNGTRLTVT.

The chain has TRBV24-1 and TRBJ2-2, with D perhaps matching TRBD1 (6 bases). Germline lookup yields CDR1 KGHDR and CDR2 SFDVKD. This CDR3 spans 12 amino acids. Trimming left V 4 bases short and J 9 bases short, with 8 bases between. The CDR3 sequence: CATSDQGRELFF. DNA for the CDR3: TGTGCCACCAGTGACCAGGGGAGGGAGCTGTTTTTT.

V is TRBV7-9 and J is TRBJ1-1, with 8 bases that match TRBD1. The J segment lost 3 bases and the V segment lost 1 base, leaving 7 bases of the junction unmatched. CDR3 length equals 16 residues. Germline V CDR1 and CDR2: SEHNR, FQNEAQ (reference sequence). The CDR3 here is CASSLGPQGDDTEAFF. CDR3 nucleotide sequence: TGTGCCAGCAGCTTAGGACCACAGGGGGATGACACTGAAGCTTTCTTT.

The DNA of the CDR3 is TGTGCCAGCAGCTCAGGGGGCGCATCCGAGCAGTACTTC. It codes for CASSSGGASEQYF. This chain uses TRBV14 with TRBJ2-7, with 8 bases matching TRBD1. From germline, CDR1 is SGHDN and CDR2 FVKESK. The CDR3 length is 13 residues. The V gene end was trimmed by 5 bases and the J gene end by 6 bases; junction bases not matched to a gene: 6.

This clone was seen a handful of times. The rearrangement joins TRBV29-1 to TRBJ1-1, with TRBD1 as a possible D gene (5 bases). The CDR3 loop spans 13 amino acids. Trimming took 3 bases from V and 1 from J, leaving 9 bases between them. Germline CDR1 reads SQVTM; CDR2 reads ANQGSEA. CDR3: CSVDRAANTEAFF. The CDR3 bases are TGCAGCGTTGACAGGGCGGCGAACACTGAAGCTTTCTTT.

This clone was detected only once. The chain joins TRBV3-1 (or the pseudogene TRBV3-2) to TRBJ1-1; tentative D call: TRBD1 (6 bases). CDR3 size: 14 residues. V shed 1 base and J shed 4 bases, with 10 bases lying between them. The germline V gene has CDR1 LGHDT and CDR2 YNNKEL (reference sequence). CDR3 protein: CASSQGTVVTEAFF. CDR3 sequence (DNA): TGTGCCAGCAGCCAAGGGACAGTGGTCACTGAAGCTTTCTTT.

The chain couples TRBV28 to TRBJ2-3, with 7 bases lining up with TRBD2. The V gene end was trimmed by 6 bases and the J gene end by 4 bases; junction bases not matched to a gene: 10. Germline CDR1 is MDHEN and CDR2 is SYDVKM. The CDR3 covers 15 residues. The DNA for the CDR3 is TGTGCCAGCAGCCCGGGGGGAAGGAGGGCAGATACGCAGTATTTT. Protein product: CASSPGGRRADTQYF.

The chain has TRBV3-1 (or the pseudogene TRBV3-2) and TRBJ2-2; 11 nucleotides line up with TRBD1. Germline CDR1 is LGHDT and CDR2 is YNNKEL (reference sequence). The ends lost 4 bases at V and 2 bases at J; junction bases unmatched: 0. The CDR3 runs to 15 residues. The CDR3 nucleotides are TGTGCCAGCAGCCGGACAGGGGGCAACACCGGGGAGCTGTTTTTT. Residues: CASSRTGGNTGELFF.

V is TRBV18 and J is TRBJ1-2; 7 bases line up with TRBD1. Looked up from germline, CDR1 is KGHSH and CDR2 is LQKENI. The J segment lost 3 bases and the V segment lost 8 bases, leaving 9 bases of the junction unmatched. This CDR3 region has 14 residues. CDR3 sequence reads: CASKRQGVDYGYTF. The DNA for the CDR3 is TGTGCCAGCAAACGACAGGGAGTGGACTATGGCTACACCTTC.

V gene TRBV5-1 combines with J gene TRBJ2-1; no clear D. CDR3 length: 11 amino acids. Trimming left V 2 bases short and J 10 bases short, with 7 bases between. Germline V gene lookup returns CDR1 SGHRS and CDR2 YFSETQ. The CDR3 is CASSFRAEQFF. CDR3 sequence (DNA): TGCGCCAGCAGCTTTCGAGCGGAGCAGTTCTTC.

In its sample, this clone was seen a few times. The gene calls are TRBV27 and TRBJ2-5; 8 positions agree with TRBD2. Germline V gene sequence: CDR1 MNHEY, CDR2 SMNVEV (reference sequence). CDR3 length: 19 residues. The J segment lost 0 bases and the V segment lost 1 base, leaving 13 bases of the junction unmatched. DNA for the CDR3: TGTGCCAGCAGTTTATTTCCCCCTAGCGGGTTTTCGTACCAAGAGACCCAGTACTTC. Translated, it gives CASSLFPPSGFSYQETQYF.

The sample holds many counts of this clone. This chain links TRBV27 with TRBJ1-2, with D unresolved. Looked up from germline, CDR1 is MNHEY and CDR2 is SMNVEV (reference sequence). Trimming left V 4 bases short and J 2 bases short, with 20 bases between. The CDR3 totals 17 residues. The CDR3: CASSSLASGESNYGYTF. The CDR3 nucleotides are TGTGCCAGCAGTTCTCTCGCCTCGGGAGAATCCAACTATGGCTACACCTTC.

The chain uses TRBV6-5 and TRBJ1-2, with D tentatively TRBD1 (6 bases). The CDR3 extends over 11 amino acids. V was shortened by 7 bases and J by 10 bases, with 13 bases between the two germline ends. Germline values: CDR1 MNHEY, CDR2 SVGAGI. As DNA, the CDR3 is TGTGCCAGCAAGCTGGGACAAGCCTACACCTTC. Encoded protein: CASKLGQAYTF.

The chain combines TRBV9 with TRBJ1-5; 8 positions agree with TRBD1. The germline V gene has CDR1 SGDLS and CDR2 YYNGEE. The CDR3 runs 14 residues. J was trimmed by 5 bases and V by 0 bases; bases with no gene match: 1. The CDR3 spells CASSVAQGDQPQHF. The CDR3 region has the DNA TGTGCCAGCAGCGTAGCACAGGGGGATCAGCCCCAGCATTTT.

The CDR3 here is CASSRDSSSYNSPLHF. The CDR3 DNA follows: TGTGCCAGTAGTCGAGACTCCAGCTCCTATAATTCACCCCTCCACTTT. The genes are TRBV19 and TRBJ1-6; D unresolved. Germline V gene data show CDR1 as LNHDA and CDR2 as SQIVND (reference sequence). The V gene lost 5 bases and the J gene lost 0 bases, with 11 bases spanning the gap. This CDR3 has 16 amino acids.